A single sample gave rise to the 5 T cell receptor beta chains below, sequenced in a study of blood T cells in healthy people across ages. Next came a second PCR, run for about 7 to 11 cycles, which used a sample-barcoded 5' primer along with a J-beta primer mix. TCRdb passed the 5' RACE reads through MiXCR, listing each CDR3 protein once. The sample shows roughly 1.5 million distinct CDR3 sequences, approximately 39% of them seen only once. Sequencing was done on a sample of blood. These receptors were taken from a young woman in good health.

The chain carries TRBV20-1 and TRBJ2-7; TRBD2 might be the D (6 bases). Germline values: CDR1 DFQATT, CDR2 SNEGSKA (reference sequence). The germline V and J ends were trimmed by 7 bases and 0 bases, with 10 bases remaining between them. CDR3 length equals 12 residues. The CDR3 DNA reads as TGCAGTGGAGCGGGCGTCTCCTACGAGCAGTACTTC. This codes for CSGAGVSYEQYF.

This clonotype was picked up a small number of times. The chain is built from TRBV15 and TRBJ1-1; D might be TRBD1 (5 bases). Germline-derived CDR1 and CDR2 are LNHNV and YYDKDF (reference sequence). Trimming shortened V by 2 bases and J by 2 bases, and 9 bases separated the two germline ends. This CDR3 comprises 14 residues. CDR3 bases: TGTGCCACCAGCAGAAGACAGAGAAACACTGAAGCTTTCTTT. Its protein product is CATSRRQRNTEAFF.

This clonotype was observed a few times. The V gene is TRBV28, the J gene TRBJ2-1, with D tentatively TRBD2 (5 bases). The germline V gene has CDR1 MDHEN and CDR2 SYDVKM. This CDR3 has 16 residues. V was clipped by 2 bases and J by 5 bases, with 16 bases between them. The CDR3 protein is CASSLTLGSGDNEQFF. The CDR3 region has the DNA TGTGCCAGCAGTTTAACCTTAGGGTCCGGGGACAATGAGCAGTTCTTC.

The J gene is TRBJ2-1, the V gene TRBV29-1; D possibly corresponds to TRBD2 (6 bases). The germline V and J ends were trimmed by 3 bases and 0 bases, with 15 bases remaining between them. CDR3 length: 16 residues. CDR1 is SQVTM, CDR2 ANQGSEA, per germline. CDR3 amino acids: CSVDSGVVSSYNEQFF. CDR3 bases: TGCAGCGTTGATTCGGGAGTGGTGAGCTCCTACAATGAGCAGTTCTTC.

For this clonotype: A read error may account for a junction end that differs from germline. V and J are TRBV4-3 and TRBJ2-5; possibly TRBD1 for D (5 bases). The CDR3 is 13 residues long. Germline assignment: CDR1 LGHNA and CDR2 YSLEER. The CDR3 nucleotides are TGCGCCAGCAGCCAGACAGTTCAAGAGACCCGGTACTTC. It yields the protein CASSQTVQETRYF.